This TCR beta chain originates from a study of a mutant IDH1 vaccine in newly diagnosed glioma (dated by TCRdb to the early 2020s). Regarding the research as a whole: The approximately 29 treated patients were around 62% male and around 38% female, with a mean age of roughly 42 years. Peripheral blood samples were drawn at six visits, namely V03 (baseline), V05, V07, V10, V12 and V13. For exploratory analyses, longitudinal TCRB deep sequencing was carried out in some 25 treated patients wherever samples were available. Before enrollment, most patients had been given radiochemotherapy with temozolomide as standard therapy, while the rest had received either radiotherapy alone or temozolomide alone.

The sample's time point, from its label and the paper: baseline, week 1 (first vaccination visit). What this sample's treatment or condition label stands for: pre-vaccination baseline after standard-of-care therapy. Newly diagnosed WHO grade 3 or 4 IDH1-mutant astrocytomas showing loss of nuclear ATRX were present in the donors. The samples were drawn from NOA16, a multicentre, single-arm, open-label phase I trial in Germany that tested a mutant IDH1 peptide vaccine in humans for the first time. For immunogenicity testing, the blood drawn at visit V03 was used as the baseline sample. Genomic DNA for TCRB sequencing was isolated from EDTA blood with the DNeasy Blood and Tissue Kit. Library prep was done by the immunoSEQ multiplex PCR assay. Following the manufacturer's protocol, the hsTCRB Kit was used to amplify rearranged TCR beta chain sequences. An Illumina MiSeq was used to sequence the TCRB libraries. Per the source publication's procedure: The proprietary platform of the kit vendor was used for demultiplexing, trimming and gene mapping. What TCRdb holds here is the immuneACCESS table cut down to in-frame rearrangements. Part of the clones is not present; checked against another copy, under half of the missing clones reflect an unresolved V gene, and the others are unexplained. Clone size and V and J calls were adopted from that table, with D and trimming inferred from the DNA. Counted in this sample were some 23,000 clones; roughly 93% of them appeared once. Around 1.2% of the sample rests with the top ten.

Turning to this clone: The antigen this receptor binds is unknown. No qualities accompany the bases; no much larger clone lies one base away.

Overall study outcomes, separate from this receptor: The authors noted that analyses of patient blood samples could not be reproduced because of sample limitations. Pseudoprogression appeared unrelated to alterations in the top peripheral T cell clonotypes detected by TCRB sequencing. Across multiple MHC alleles, vaccine-induced immune responses were seen in around 93% of patients. PBMC samples for TCRB deep sequencing were selected based on availability.

V loses 4 bases at its end and J loses 6 bases; junction bases beyond the gene matches: 19. The CDR3, from cysteine to phenylalanine, totals 19 residues. The read is trimmed to its CDR3 DNA, 57 bases read in frame from base 1. The CDR1 and CDR2 encoded by the germline V gene are SGHRS and YFSETQ. The chain joins TRBV5-1 to TRBJ1-1, with 12 bases in between that match TRBD1. Material: PBMCs, obtained from a glioma patient treated with radiotherapy, temozolomide or both. The clonotype was recovered from a man aged 35-49 years with glioma. Here the CDR3 is given as CASSAPSGTGGLGGAEAFF. The bases read TGCGCCAGCAGCGCCCCTTCCGGGACAGGGGGCCTAGGCGGCGCTGAAGCTTTCTTT.